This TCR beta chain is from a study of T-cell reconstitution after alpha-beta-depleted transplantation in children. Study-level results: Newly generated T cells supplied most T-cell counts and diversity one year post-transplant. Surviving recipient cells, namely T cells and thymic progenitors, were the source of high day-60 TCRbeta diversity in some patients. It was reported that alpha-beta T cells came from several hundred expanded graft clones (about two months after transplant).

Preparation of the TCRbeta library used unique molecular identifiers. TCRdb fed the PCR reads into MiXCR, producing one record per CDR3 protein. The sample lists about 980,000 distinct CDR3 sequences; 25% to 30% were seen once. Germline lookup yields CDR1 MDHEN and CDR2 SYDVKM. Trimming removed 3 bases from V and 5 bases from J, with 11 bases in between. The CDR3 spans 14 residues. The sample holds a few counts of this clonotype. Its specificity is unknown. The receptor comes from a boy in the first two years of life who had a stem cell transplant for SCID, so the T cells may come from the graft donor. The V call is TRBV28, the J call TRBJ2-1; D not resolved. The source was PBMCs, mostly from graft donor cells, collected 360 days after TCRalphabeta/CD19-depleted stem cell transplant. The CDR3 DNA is TGTGCCAGCAGTTTGCTCAGGCGAAACAATGAGCAGTTCTTC. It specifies CASSLLRRNNEQFF.